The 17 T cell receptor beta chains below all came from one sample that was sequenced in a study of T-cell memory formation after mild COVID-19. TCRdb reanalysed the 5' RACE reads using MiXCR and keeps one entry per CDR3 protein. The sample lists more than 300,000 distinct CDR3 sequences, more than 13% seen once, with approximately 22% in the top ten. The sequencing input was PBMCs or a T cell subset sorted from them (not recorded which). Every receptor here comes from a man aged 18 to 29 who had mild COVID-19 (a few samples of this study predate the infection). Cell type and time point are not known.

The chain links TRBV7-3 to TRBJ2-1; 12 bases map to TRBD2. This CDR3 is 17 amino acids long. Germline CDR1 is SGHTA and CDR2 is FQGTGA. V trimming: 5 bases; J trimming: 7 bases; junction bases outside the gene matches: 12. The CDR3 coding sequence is TGTGCCAGCAGCCCTGCCGCCCTAGCGGGGGGGCGTAATGAGCAGTTCTTC. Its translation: CASSPAALAGGRNEQFF.

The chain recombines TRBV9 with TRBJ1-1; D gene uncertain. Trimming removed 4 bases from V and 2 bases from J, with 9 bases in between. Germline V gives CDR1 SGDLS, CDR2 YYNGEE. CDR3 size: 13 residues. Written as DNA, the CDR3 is TGTGCCAGCAGCACAACAGCTAACACTGAAGCTTTCTTT. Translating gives CASSTTANTEAFF.

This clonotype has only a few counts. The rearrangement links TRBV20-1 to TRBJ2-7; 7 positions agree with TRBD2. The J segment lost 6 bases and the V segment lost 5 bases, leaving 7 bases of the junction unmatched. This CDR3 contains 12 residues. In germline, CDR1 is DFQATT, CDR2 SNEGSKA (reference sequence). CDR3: CSARWGGSEQYV. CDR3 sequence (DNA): TGCAGTGCTCGTTGGGGGGGTAGCGAGCAGTACGTC.

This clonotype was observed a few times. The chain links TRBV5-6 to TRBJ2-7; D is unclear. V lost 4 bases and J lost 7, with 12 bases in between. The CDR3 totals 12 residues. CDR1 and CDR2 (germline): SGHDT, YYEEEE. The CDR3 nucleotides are TGTGCCAGCAGCGCGAGCCCCGAGGAGCAGTACGTC. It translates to CASSASPEEQYV.

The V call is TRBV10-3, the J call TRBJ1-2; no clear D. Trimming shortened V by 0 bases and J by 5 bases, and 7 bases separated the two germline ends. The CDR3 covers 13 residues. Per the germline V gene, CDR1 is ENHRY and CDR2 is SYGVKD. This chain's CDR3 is CAISESTLYGYTF. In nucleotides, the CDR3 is TGTGCCATCAGTGAGTCTACGTTATATGGCTACACCTTC.

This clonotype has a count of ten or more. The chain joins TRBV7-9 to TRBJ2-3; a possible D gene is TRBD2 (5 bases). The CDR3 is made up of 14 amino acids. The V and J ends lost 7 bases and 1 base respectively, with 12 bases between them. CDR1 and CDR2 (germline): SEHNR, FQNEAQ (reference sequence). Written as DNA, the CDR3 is TGTGCCAGCATCCTAGATAGCGGCACAGATACGCAGTATTTT. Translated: CASILDSGTDTQYF.

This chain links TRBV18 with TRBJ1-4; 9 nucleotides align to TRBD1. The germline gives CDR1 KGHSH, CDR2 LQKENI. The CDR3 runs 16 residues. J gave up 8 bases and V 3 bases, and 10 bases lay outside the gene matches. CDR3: CASSPSAGTGSEKLFF. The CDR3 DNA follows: TGTGCCAGCTCACCTTCGGCCGGGACAGGGAGCGAAAAACTGTTTTTT.

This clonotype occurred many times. CDR3 in amino acids: CASRTPTAGVDNEQFF. In DNA, the CDR3 is TGTGCCAGCAGGACACCCACAGCGGGGGTTGACAATGAGCAGTTCTTC. This sequence joins TRBV12-3 or TRBV12-4 and TRBJ2-1; 8 bases align to TRBD2. The V segment lost 6 bases and the J segment 5 bases; nucleotides outside the gene matches: 12. The length of the CDR3 is 16 residues.

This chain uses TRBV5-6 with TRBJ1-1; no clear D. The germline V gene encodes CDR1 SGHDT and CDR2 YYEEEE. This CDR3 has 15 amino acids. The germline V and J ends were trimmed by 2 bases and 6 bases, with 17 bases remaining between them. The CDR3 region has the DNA TGTGCCAGCAGCTTTTTATCGAGGGTGGTCGCTGAAGCTTTCTTT. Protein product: CASSFLSRVVAEAFF.

The CDR3 nucleotides are TGTGCCAGCAGCCTCCGGCGCGGGGGCACTGAAGCTTTCTTT. Protein sequence: CASSLRRGGTEAFF. The gene calls are TRBV7-2 and TRBJ1-1; TRBD1 is a possible D gene (5 bases). Trimming took off 5 bases at V and 4 bases at J, with 14 bases between the two ends. CDR1 is SGHTA and CDR2 is FQGNSA in the germline V gene. The CDR3 runs to 14 residues.

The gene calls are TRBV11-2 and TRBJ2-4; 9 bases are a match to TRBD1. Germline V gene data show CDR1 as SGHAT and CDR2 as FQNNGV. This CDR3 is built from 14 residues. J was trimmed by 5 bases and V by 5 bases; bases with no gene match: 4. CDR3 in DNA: TGTGCCAGCAGCCCCCGACAGGGGGAAAACATTCAGTACTTC. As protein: CASSPRQGENIQYF.

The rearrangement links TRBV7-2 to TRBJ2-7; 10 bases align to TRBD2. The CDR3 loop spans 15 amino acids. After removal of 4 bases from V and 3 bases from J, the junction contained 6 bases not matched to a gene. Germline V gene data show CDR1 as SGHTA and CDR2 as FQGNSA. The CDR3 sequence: CASSWTSGASYEQYF. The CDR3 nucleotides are TGTGCCAGCAGCTGGACTAGCGGAGCTAGCTACGAGCAGTACTTC.

The CDR3 reads CASSQDLGTAYGYTF. CDR3 bases: TGCGCCAGCAGCCAAGATTTGGGGACAGCCTATGGCTACACCTTC. The V call is TRBV4-3, the J call TRBJ1-2, with 7 bases that match TRBD1. The CDR3 spans 15 residues. CDR1 and CDR2 from the germline V gene are LGHNA and YSLEER. Losses at the gene ends were 0 bases for V and 4 bases for J; bases not matched to a gene: 5.

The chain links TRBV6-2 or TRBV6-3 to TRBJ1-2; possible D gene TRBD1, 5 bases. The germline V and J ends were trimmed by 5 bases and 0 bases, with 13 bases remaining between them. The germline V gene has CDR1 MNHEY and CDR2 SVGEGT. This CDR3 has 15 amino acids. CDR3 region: CASSPPSGANYGYTF. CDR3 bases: TGTGCCAGCAGTCCACCCTCGGGGGCTAACTATGGCTACACCTTC.

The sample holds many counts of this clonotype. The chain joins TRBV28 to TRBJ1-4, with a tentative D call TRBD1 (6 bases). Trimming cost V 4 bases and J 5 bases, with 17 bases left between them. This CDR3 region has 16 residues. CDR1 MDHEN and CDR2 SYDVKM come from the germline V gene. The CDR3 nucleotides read TGTGCCAGCAGTTCTCCGGGGATGGGGGCGAATGAAAAACTGTTTTTT. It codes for CASSSPGMGANEKLFF.

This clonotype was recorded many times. The CDR3 is CASSLGPAIIPPSKGYTF. The CDR3 DNA reads as TGTGCCAGCAGCTTAGGGCCAGCCATTATCCCTCCCTCTAAGGGCTACACCTTC. This chain connects TRBV7-2 to TRBJ1-2, with D unresolved. CDR3 length: 18 amino acids. The V end lost 1 base, the J end lost 8 bases, and 26 bases lay between the germline ends. The germline gives CDR1 SGHTA, CDR2 FQGNSA.

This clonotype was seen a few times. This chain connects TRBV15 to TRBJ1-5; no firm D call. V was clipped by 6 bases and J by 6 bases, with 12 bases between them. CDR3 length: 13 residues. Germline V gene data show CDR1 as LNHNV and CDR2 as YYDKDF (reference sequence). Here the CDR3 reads CATSSHGSQPQHF. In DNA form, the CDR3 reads TGTGCCACCAGTTCTCATGGTAGTCAGCCCCAGCATTTT.